This TCR beta chain was obtained from a study of blood T cells in healthy people across ages. Study-wide results and limits: Comparison with aged donors showed that long-lived donors had more naive CD4+ cells and higher diversity. PBMCs went unsorted, and a conclusive naive versus antigen-experienced comparison was therefore prevented. A strong correlation was seen between TCR beta diversity and naive T cell percentage. It was held that diversity estimates obtained from one million T cells represented underestimates.

The germline V gene has CDR1 SGHTA and CDR2 FQGTGA. CDR3 size: 16 residues. V gave up 1 base and J gave up 1 base; unmatched junction bases: 2. This clonotype was counted a few times. Antigen unknown. Sample-barcoded 5' priming and a J-beta primer mix drove a second PCR of about 6 to 11 cycles. From the 5' RACE reads, TCRdb called clonotypes with MiXCR, one entry per CDR3 protein. The sample records about 900,000 distinct CDR3 sequences, about 48% being singletons. The J gene is TRBJ2-2, the V gene TRBV7-3; 8 nucleotides agree with TRBD2. Sequenced: blood. This sequence was found in a young man in good health. DNA of the CDR3: TGTGCCAGCAGCTTAAGCCTAGCGGGGAACACCGGGGAGCTGTTTTTT. Amino acids: CASSLSLAGNTGELFF.